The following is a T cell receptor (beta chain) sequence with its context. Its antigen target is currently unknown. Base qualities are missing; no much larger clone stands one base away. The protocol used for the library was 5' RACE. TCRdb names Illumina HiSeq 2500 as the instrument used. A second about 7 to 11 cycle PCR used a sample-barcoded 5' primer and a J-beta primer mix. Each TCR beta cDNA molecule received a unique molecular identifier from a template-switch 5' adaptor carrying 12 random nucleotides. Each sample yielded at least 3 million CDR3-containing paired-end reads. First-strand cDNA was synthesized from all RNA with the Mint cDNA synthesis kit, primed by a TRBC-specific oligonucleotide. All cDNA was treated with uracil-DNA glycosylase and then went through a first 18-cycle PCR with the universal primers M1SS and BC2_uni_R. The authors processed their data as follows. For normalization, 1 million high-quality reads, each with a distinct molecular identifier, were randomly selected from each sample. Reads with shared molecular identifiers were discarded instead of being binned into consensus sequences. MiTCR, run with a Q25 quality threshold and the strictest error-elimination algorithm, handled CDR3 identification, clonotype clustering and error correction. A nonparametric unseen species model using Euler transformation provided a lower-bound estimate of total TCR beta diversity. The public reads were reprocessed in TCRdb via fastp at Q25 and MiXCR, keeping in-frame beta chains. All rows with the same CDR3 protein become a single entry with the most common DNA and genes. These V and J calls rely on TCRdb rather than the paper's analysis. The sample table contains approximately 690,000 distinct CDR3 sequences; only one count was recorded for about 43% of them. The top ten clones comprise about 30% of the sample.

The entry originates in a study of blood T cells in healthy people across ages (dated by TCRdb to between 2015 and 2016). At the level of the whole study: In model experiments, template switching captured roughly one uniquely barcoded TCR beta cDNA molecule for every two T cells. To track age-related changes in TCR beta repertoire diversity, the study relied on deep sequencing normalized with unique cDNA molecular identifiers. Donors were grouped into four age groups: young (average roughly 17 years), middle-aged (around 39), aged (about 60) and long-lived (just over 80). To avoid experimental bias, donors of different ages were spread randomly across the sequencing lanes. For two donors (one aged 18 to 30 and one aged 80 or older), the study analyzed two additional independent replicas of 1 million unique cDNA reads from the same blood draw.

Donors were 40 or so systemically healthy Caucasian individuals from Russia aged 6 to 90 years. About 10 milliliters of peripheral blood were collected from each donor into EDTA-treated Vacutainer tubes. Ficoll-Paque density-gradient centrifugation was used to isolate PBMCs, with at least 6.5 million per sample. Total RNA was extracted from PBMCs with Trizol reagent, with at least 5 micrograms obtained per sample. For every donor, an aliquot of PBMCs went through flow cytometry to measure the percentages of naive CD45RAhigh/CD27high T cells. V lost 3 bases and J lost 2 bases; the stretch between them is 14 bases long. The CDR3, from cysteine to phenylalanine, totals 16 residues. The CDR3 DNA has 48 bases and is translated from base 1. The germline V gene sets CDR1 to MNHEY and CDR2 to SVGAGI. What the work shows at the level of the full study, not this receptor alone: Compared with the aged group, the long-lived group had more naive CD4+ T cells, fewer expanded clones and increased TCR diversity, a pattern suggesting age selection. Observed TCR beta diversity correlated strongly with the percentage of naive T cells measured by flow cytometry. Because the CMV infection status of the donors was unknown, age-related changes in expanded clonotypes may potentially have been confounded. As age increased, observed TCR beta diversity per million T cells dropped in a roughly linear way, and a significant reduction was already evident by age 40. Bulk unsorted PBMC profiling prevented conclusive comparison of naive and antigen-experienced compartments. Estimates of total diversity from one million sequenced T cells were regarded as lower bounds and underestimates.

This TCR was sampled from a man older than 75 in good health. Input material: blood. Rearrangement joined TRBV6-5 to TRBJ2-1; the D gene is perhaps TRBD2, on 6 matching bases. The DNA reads TGTGCCAGCAGTTATGGCGCGGGACCCACCTACAATGAGCAGTTCTTC. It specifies CASSYGAGPTYNEQFF.